The clone carrying this TCR beta chain occurred a few times. Its antigen is not known. Treatment reported: oral pan-JAK inhibitor, 5-10 mg twice daily. V was pared by 1 base and J by 2 bases, with 9 bases between. Per germline, CDR1 SEHNR and CDR2 FQNEAQ (reference sequence). The CDR3 has 15 amino acids. This entry belongs to a study of CD8+ T cells in alopecia areata. Turning to the study itself: The drug, oral tofacitinib, was given to treated patients at 5 to 10 mg twice daily. Regarding the study as a whole: Scalp and blood retained many expanded lesional clones during tofacitinib.

Extracted from the samples, RNA was reverse transcribed into cDNA to serve as the sequencing template. Sequencing used immunoSEQ multiplex PCR; TCRdb keeps in-frame clones, though not all of them. The sample includes around 150,000 clones, roughly two thirds of them seen just once. The V and J genes are TRBV7-9 and TRBJ1-5, with D perhaps TRBD1 (5 bases). The specimen was CD4+ T cells sorted from blood, collected at week 4, from a patient treated with tofacitinib. The TCR comes from a human donor with alopecia areata. Here the CDR3 DNA reads TGTGCCAGCAGCTTAGGACAGTTTGGCAATCAGCCCCAGCATTTT. As protein: CASSLGQFGNQPQHF.